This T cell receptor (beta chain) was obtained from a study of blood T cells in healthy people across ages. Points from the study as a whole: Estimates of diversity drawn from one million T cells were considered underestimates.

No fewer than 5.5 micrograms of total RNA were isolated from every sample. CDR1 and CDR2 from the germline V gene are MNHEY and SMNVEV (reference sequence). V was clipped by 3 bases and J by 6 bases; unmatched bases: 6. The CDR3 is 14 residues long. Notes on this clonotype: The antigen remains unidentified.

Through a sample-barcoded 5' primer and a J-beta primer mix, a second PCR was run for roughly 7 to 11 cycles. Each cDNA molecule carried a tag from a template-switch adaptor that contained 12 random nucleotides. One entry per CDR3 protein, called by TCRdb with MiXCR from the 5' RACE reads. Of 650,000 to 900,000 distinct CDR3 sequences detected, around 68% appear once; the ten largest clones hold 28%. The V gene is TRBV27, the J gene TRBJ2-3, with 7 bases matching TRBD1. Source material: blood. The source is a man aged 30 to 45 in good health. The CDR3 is CASSLATGLDTQYF. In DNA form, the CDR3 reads TGTGCCAGCAGTTTGGCGACAGGGCTTGATACGCAGTATTTT.